This passage covers 27 T cell receptor beta chains from one sample sequenced in a study of T-cell memory formation after mild COVID-19 (dated by TCRdb to the early 2020s). Libraries came from 5' RACE. The instrument given in TCRdb is Illumina NovaSeq 6000. In TCRdb, the public reads were trimmed at Q25 with fastp and aligned with MiXCR, with productive beta chains retained. For every CDR3 protein sequence, its rows merge into one entry that carries the most common genes and DNA. For this sample there are roughly 350,000 distinct CDR3 sequences; roughly 13% appear just once. The ten biggest clones cover about 20% of the sample. Material for sequencing was PBMCs or a T cell subset sorted from them (not recorded which). The receptors come from a young man who had mild COVID-19 (a few samples of this study predate the infection). The sample titles of this study are shuffled in the database, so cell type and time point are left out; the donor was told from shared clones.

The rearrangement joins TRBV30 to TRBJ2-1; the D call may be TRBD1 or TRBD2 (5 bases each). The ends were cut back, 0 bases at V and 9 bases at J, with 6 bases in the middle. Germline V gene sequence: CDR1 GTSNPN, CDR2 SVGIG (reference sequence). The CDR3 is 11 amino acids. CDR3 in amino acids: CAWSVGTEQFF. Written as DNA, the CDR3 is TGTGCCTGGAGTGTGGGGACTGAGCAGTTCTTC.

V gene TRBV7-2 combines with J gene TRBJ1-5, with D possibly matching TRBD1 (5 bases). Germline CDR1 and CDR2: SGHTA and FQGNSA. Trimming took 1 base from V and 7 from J, leaving 8 bases between them. This CDR3 is 13 amino acids long. The CDR3 protein is CASSLGGWQPQHF. CDR3 DNA: TGTGCCAGCAGCTTAGGGGGGTGGCAGCCCCAGCATTTT.

This clonotype appeared a few times. The rearrangement joins TRBV18 to TRBJ1-1; 7 nucleotides match TRBD1. Trimming at V came to 4 bases and at J to 4 bases, leaving 6 bases not matched to a gene. Germline CDR1 reads KGHSH; CDR2 reads LQKENI. There are 14 residues in the CDR3. CDR3 DNA: TGTGCCAGCTCACAGGGGGCGAGGATCACTGAAGCTTTCTTT. Residues: CASSQGARITEAFF.

J is TRBJ2-5 and V is TRBV10-3; 7 positions match TRBD1. Trimming took 3 bases from V and 0 from J; bases not matched to a gene: 1. CDR1 and CDR2 (germline): ENHRY, SYGVKD. This CDR3 is built from 14 residues. CDR3 amino acids: CAISDRGYQETQYF. The CDR3 DNA sequence: TGTGCCATCAGTGACAGGGGGTACCAAGAGACCCAGTACTTC.

The rearrangement joins TRBV3-1 to TRBJ1-6; possibly TRBD1 for D (5 bases). Trimming removed 7 bases from V and 6 bases from J, with 16 bases in between. Germline V gene sequence: CDR1 LGHDT, CDR2 YNNKEL (reference sequence). This CDR3 has 15 residues. CDR3 sequence: CASTPVAGSNSPLHF. CDR3 nucleotides: TGTGCCAGCACCCCCGTGGCAGGGAGTAATTCACCCCTCCACTTT.

This clonotype was seen a handful of times. The CDR3 sequence is CASSLRTTEPINEQFF. CDR3 sequence (DNA): TGTGCCAGCAGCTTACGGACCACAGAGCCTATCAATGAGCAGTTCTTC. The genes are TRBV7-2 and TRBJ2-1, with D unclear. Germline V gives CDR1 SGHTA, CDR2 FQGNSA. The CDR3 consists of 16 residues. Trimming left V 2 bases short and J 6 bases short, with 17 bases between.

DNA for the CDR3: TGCAGTGCCCCAGCAGGGCGGACCCAGTACTTC. Its translation: CSAPAGRTQYF. V usage is TRBV20-1 and J usage is TRBJ2-5; weak D call: TRBD1 (5 bases). Germline V gene data show CDR1 as DFQATT and CDR2 as SNEGSKA (reference sequence). The CDR3 loop spans 11 amino acids. Trimming removed 6 bases from V and 7 bases from J, with 12 bases in between.

This clonotype was counted at least ten times. This chain links TRBV5-1 with TRBJ2-3; 9 bases are shared with TRBD1. The V segment lost 1 base and the J segment 2 bases; nucleotides outside the gene matches: 5. From germline, CDR1 is SGHRS and CDR2 YFSETQ. This CDR3 has 16 residues. Written as DNA, the CDR3 is TGCGCCAGCAGCTTGCCCGGGACAGGGATCACAGATACGCAGTATTTT. Protein product: CASSLPGTGITDTQYF.

Ten or more counts support this clonotype. The chain links TRBV5-1 to TRBJ1-5; D is perhaps TRBD1 (5 bases). V lost 4 bases and J lost 6, with 11 bases in between. Germline-derived CDR1 and CDR2 are SGHRS and YFSETQ. CDR3 length: 13 residues. The CDR3 DNA sequence: TGCGCCAGCAGCGGGGACCCCAGTCAGCCCCAGCATTTT. This sequence encodes CASSGDPSQPQHF.

The gene calls are TRBV6-5 and TRBJ1-1; D might be TRBD1 (6 bases). Germline V lookup: CDR1 MNHEY, CDR2 SVGAGI. The ends were cut back, 8 bases at V and 10 bases at J, with 23 bases in the middle. There are 14 residues in the CDR3. The CDR3 DNA follows: TGTGCCAGCGAACGCAGGGGTCTTCTTAGATTAGCTTTCTTT. Translation gives CASERRGLLRLAFF.

This chain uses TRBV4-2 with TRBJ1-1; possibly TRBD1 for D (5 bases). The ends were cut back, 2 bases at V and 1 base at J, with 11 bases in the middle. Germline V gene sequence: CDR1 LGHNA, CDR2 YNFKEQ. The CDR3 contains 15 residues. The CDR3 coding sequence is TGTGCCAGCAGCCAACGGCGGGGGGGGAACACTGAAGCTTTCTTT. This codes for CASSQRRGGNTEAFF.

This clonotype was counted many times. CDR3 residues: CASSPSGGNQPQHF. CDR3 bases: TGTGCCAGCAGTCCCTCGGGAGGCAATCAGCCCCAGCATTTT. The chain combines TRBV12-3 or TRBV12-4 with TRBJ1-5; no definite D call. Between the trimmed V and J ends, which lost 5 bases and 2 bases, there was a span of 10 bases. The CDR3 runs to 14 residues.

The chain employs TRBV6-6 and TRBJ2-2; tentatively, D is TRBD1 (6 bases). Germline V lookup: CDR1 MNHNY, CDR2 SVGAGI (reference sequence). There are 14 residues in the CDR3. Trimming removed 2 bases from V and 7 bases from J, with 11 bases in between. The CDR3 DNA is TGTGCCAGCAGTTACCCCAGGGGCCACGGGGAGCTGTTTTTT. Protein product: CASSYPRGHGELFF.

This rearrangement joins TRBV9 to TRBJ2-1; unclear D gene. Germline V gene data show CDR1 as SGDLS and CDR2 as YYNGEE. The CDR3 consists of 15 residues. Trimming left V 0 bases short and J 7 bases short, with 14 bases between. Here the CDR3 reads CASSVVSTLGNEQFF. CDR3 DNA: TGTGCCAGCAGCGTAGTGTCTACCCTTGGGAATGAGCAGTTCTTC.

V and J are TRBV15 and TRBJ1-2, with no clear D. V gave up 0 bases and J gave up 3 bases, with 8 bases separating them. Per germline, CDR1 LNHNV and CDR2 YYDKDF (reference sequence). CDR3 length: 14 amino acids. The CDR3 loop is CATSRDPEYYGYTF. CDR3 sequence (DNA): TGTGCCACCAGCAGAGACCCAGAGTACTATGGCTACACCTTC.

This clonotype was found a few times. This rearrangement joins TRBV10-3 to TRBJ2-3; TRBD1 or TRBD2 may be the D gene (5 bases each). CDR1 and CDR2 from the germline V gene are ENHRY and SYGVKD. The CDR3 consists of 15 residues. V dropped 2 bases and J dropped 4 bases, with 13 bases sitting between them. The CDR3 region has the DNA TGTGCCATCAGTGAGAGGACCGGGACGGCAGATACGCAGTATTTT. Translated: CAISERTGTADTQYF.

This clonotype was found a few times. V is TRBV6-6 and J is TRBJ2-2; 7 positions match TRBD1. Germline CDR1 MNHNY, CDR2 SVGAGI (reference sequence). The CDR3 is 14 amino acids. The V and J ends lost 5 bases and 6 bases, in that order; junction bases with no gene match: 6. CDR3 coding DNA: TGTGCCAGCAGTCACCAGGGGGTGGCCGGGGAGCTGTTTTTT. This encodes CASSHQGVAGELFF.

This clonotype came up once. The chain couples TRBV4-3 to TRBJ2-1; D possibly corresponds to TRBD1 (6 bases). V lost 0 bases and J lost 4, with 13 bases in between. Per germline, CDR1 LGHNA and CDR2 YSLEER. The CDR3 length is 16 residues. CDR3 residues: CASSQDGGVGYNEQFF. The DNA for the CDR3 is TGCGCCAGCAGCCAAGATGGGGGCGTAGGGTACAATGAGCAGTTCTTC.

Only a few counts were recorded for this clonotype. The chain carries TRBV7-9 and TRBJ2-2, with D hard to call. V dropped 5 bases and J dropped 11 bases, with 9 bases sitting between them. CDR3 length: 11 residues. The germline V gene encodes CDR1 SEHNR and CDR2 FQNEAQ (reference sequence). In DNA form, the CDR3 reads TGTGCCAGCAGCCGGGCCGCCGAGCTGTTTTTT. It codes for CASSRAAELFF.

The J gene is TRBJ2-7, the V gene TRBV12-3 or TRBV12-4, with a possible D match to TRBD1 (5 bases). This CDR3 contains 14 residues. V lost 3 bases to trimming and J lost 3 bases, with 12 bases between them. The CDR3 DNA reads TGTGCCAGCAGTTTGTCAGGGTACGGCTACGAGCAGTACGTC. It is translated as CASSLSGYGYEQYV.

In its sample, this clonotype was seen many times. The CDR3 sequence is CASSPGSGELFF. In DNA form, the CDR3 reads TGTGCCAGCAGTCCCGGGAGTGGGGAGCTGTTTTTT. J is TRBJ2-2 and V is TRBV12-3 or TRBV12-4; tentative D call: TRBD2 (6 bases). The CDR3 sequence is 12 residues long. The V end was cut by 5 bases, the J end by 8 bases, with 9 bases between.

The CDR3, as DNA: TGTGCCAGCAGCCGCAGGGGTACAACTAATGAAAAACTGTTTTTT. Protein product: CASSRRGTTNEKLFF. The chain recombines TRBV12-3 or TRBV12-4 with TRBJ1-4; D might be TRBD1 (6 bases). The CDR3 runs 15 residues. V was cut by 6 bases and J by 0 bases, with 11 bases left in between.

The chain carries TRBV12-3 or TRBV12-4 and TRBJ1-2; unclear D gene. The CDR3 covers 13 residues. Trimming left V 2 bases short and J 3 bases short, with 7 bases between. CDR3 region: CASSLRRDYGYTF. The CDR3 DNA follows: TGTGCCAGCAGTTTAAGACGGGACTATGGCTACACCTTC.

This clonotype was recorded a few times. The DNA for the CDR3 is TGTGCCAGCACCTCCTGGACAGGGAGGAACACTGAAGCTTTCTTT. This sequence encodes CASTSWTGRNTEAFF. The rearrangement uses TRBV12-3 or TRBV12-4 and TRBJ1-1, with TRBD1 identical over 8 bases. V lost 7 bases, J lost 1 base, and 8 bases stayed unmatched. This CDR3 comprises 15 residues.

V and J are TRBV20-1 and TRBJ2-7, with D possibly being TRBD2 (7 bases). V was cut by 6 bases and J by 0 bases, with 15 bases left in between. CDR1 and CDR2 (germline): DFQATT, SNEGSKA (reference sequence). This CDR3 region has 14 residues. The CDR3 nucleotides are TGCAGTGCCCCTAGGGGGGGGGGCTCCTACGAGCAGTACTTC. Translated: CSAPRGGGSYEQYF.

The J gene is TRBJ1-5, the V gene TRBV10-3; tentatively, D is TRBD1 (6 bases). This CDR3 has 15 residues. Germline V gene sequence: CDR1 ENHRY, CDR2 SYGVKD. V lost 6 bases and J 3 bases, leaving 15 bases between the germline ends. For the CDR3, the DNA is TGTGCCATCAGGGGGGGCTTAGAGGCCAATCAGCCCCAGCATTTT. Translating gives CAIRGGLEANQPQHF.

This clonotype was found a few times. The chain carries TRBV12-3 or TRBV12-4 and TRBJ1-1; no reliable D call. V gave up 3 bases and J gave up 0 bases, with 11 bases separating them. The CDR3 is made up of 15 amino acids. This chain's CDR3 is CASSLSGFMNTEAFF. CDR3 nucleotide sequence: TGTGCCAGCAGTTTGTCGGGATTCATGAACACTGAAGCTTTCTTT.